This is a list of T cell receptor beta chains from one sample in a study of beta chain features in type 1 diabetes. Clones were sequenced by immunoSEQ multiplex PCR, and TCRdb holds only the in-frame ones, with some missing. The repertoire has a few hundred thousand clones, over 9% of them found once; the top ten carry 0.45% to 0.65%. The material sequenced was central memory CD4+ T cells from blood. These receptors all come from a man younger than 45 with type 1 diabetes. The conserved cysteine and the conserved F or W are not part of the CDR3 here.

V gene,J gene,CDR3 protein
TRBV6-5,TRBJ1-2,ATKAGAVYGYT
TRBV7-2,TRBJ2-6,ASSQGVYSGANVLT
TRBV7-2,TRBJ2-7,ASSPTHFYEQY
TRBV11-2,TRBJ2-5,ASSYGTGQQETQY
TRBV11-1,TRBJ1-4,ASSSRVAEKLF
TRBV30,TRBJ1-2,ALGTGGDGYT
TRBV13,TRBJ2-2,ASSRQGSNTGELF
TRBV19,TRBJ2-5,ASSRRQGYQETQY
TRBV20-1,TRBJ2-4,SAGDSSIQY
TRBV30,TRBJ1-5,AWSVAGDQPQH
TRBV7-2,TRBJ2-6,ASSPHSGANVLT
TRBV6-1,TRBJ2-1,ASSEAALSSYNEQF
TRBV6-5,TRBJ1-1,ASSSRANTEAF
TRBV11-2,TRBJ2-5,ASSLAWRETQY
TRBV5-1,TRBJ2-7,ASKGQGIAYEQY
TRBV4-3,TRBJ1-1,ASSRGVSGAF